This T cell receptor beta chain was sequenced in a study of regulatory T cells in long-lasting Graves disease. This clonotype was counted at least ten times. HTBI primers from iRepertoire and Arm-PCR of CDR3 regions yielded the TCR beta libraries. TCRdb re-called the multiplex PCR reads with MiXCR, one entry per CDR3 protein. The sample lists a few hundred thousand distinct CDR3 sequences, 15% to 20% occurring once. V lost 3 bases to trimming and J lost 0 bases; unmatched junction nucleotides: 9. CDR3 size: 16 residues. The germline CDR1 and CDR2 sequences are SGHTS and YDEGEE. The time point was: newly diagnosed GD, antithyroid drugs for less than 3 months. RNA extracted from PBMCs served as the sequencing template. The same specimen was also included in a second study, on T cells in Graves' hyperthyroidism and ophthalmopathy.

Sequences were derived from peripheral blood mononuclear cells (PBMCs), sampled at new diagnosis, from a patient treated with antithyroid drugs. V usage is TRBV5-8 and J usage is TRBJ2-7; 7 positions match TRBD1. The source of this sequence is a woman between 18 and 29 years old with Graves disease. The CDR3 bases are TGTGCCAGCAGCTGGACTCCGACAGGGAGCTCCTACGAGCAGTACTTC. Protein: CASSWTPTGSSYEQYF.